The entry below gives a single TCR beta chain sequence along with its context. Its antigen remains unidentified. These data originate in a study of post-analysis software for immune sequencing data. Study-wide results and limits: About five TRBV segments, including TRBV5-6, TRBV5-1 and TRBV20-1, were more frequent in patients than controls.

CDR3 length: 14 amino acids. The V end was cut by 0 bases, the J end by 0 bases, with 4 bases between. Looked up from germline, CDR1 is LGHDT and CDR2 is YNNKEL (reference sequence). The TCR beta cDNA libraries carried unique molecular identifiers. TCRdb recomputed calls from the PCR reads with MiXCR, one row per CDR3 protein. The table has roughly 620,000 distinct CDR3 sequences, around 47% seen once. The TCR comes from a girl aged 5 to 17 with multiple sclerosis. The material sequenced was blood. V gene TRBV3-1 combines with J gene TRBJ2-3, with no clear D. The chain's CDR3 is CASSQDGSTDTQYF. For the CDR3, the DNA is TGTGCCAGCAGCCAAGACGGGAGCACAGATACGCAGTATTTT.